The T cell receptor (beta chain) under discussion was sequenced for a study of cytomegalovirus exposure and HLA in healthy donors. Study findings and constraints: For most subjects, TCR beta sequences were reported to predict HLA-A and HLA-B alleles with accuracy.

Comment on this clone: The target antigen is unknown.

PCR amplification relied on 60 Vbeta primers (plus 13 Jbeta primers). Repertoires were generated with immunoSEQ multiplex PCR, while TCRdb's copy carries only in-frame clones and drops some. The profile shows 150,000 to 200,000 clones, under 90% of them singletons. Germline-derived CDR1 and CDR2 are SQVTM and ANQGSEA. This CDR3 is 17 amino acids long. Germline trimming cut 4 bases from V and 0 bases from J; bases unmatched to any gene: 13. Regarding donors, all were healthy bone marrow donors. Sequencing input: PBMCs. The TCR comes from a man aged 25-40 years in good health and CMV-seropositive. This chain uses TRBV29-1 with TRBJ1-1; the match to TRBD1 covers 8 bases. The CDR3 spells CSVGRNRGDLLNTEAFF. In DNA form, the CDR3 reads TGCAGCGTTGGAAGGAACAGGGGGGATCTGTTGAACACTGAAGCTTTCTTT.